This T cell receptor beta chain was captured by sequencing in a study of somatic mutations in cytotoxic T cells in rheumatoid arthritis. At the level of the study: Each patient's diagnosis was followed right away by a blood draw (approximately 30 ml EDTA), before any treatment. Among the T-cell populations stained with V beta antibodies, some were separated by flow sorting at nearly 100% purity, including V beta1+ cells whose TCRB was sequenced. Study findings and constraints: In about an eighth of the 65 patients, the largest CD8+ clone exceeded 20% of CD8+ cells.

V lost 0 bases, J lost 2 bases, and 15 bases lay in between. Germline V CDR1 and CDR2: LNHNV, YYDKDF (reference sequence). The CDR3 covers 17 residues. Clones were sequenced by immunoSEQ multiplex PCR, and TCRdb holds only the in-frame ones, with some missing. The table lists approximately 20,000 clones, about 80% of them singletons. After CD4+ and CD8+ cells were isolated by positive magnetic bead selection, their purity was checked by flow cytometry. For this clone: Its target is unknown.

V gene TRBV15 combines with J gene TRBJ2-3; TRBD1 might be the D (6 bases). The TCR originated in an adult with rheumatoid arthritis. Sequencing used CD8+ T cells sorted from blood. The DNA of the CDR3 is TGTGCCACCAGCAGAGAGGGGGCCTTCGGGATCACAGATACGCAGTATTTT. Residues: CATSREGAFGITDTQYF.